This entry lists 2 T cell receptor beta chains sequenced from one sample in a study of T cell responses to AZD1222 COVID-19 vaccine. Assay used: immunoSEQ multiplex PCR; TCRdb lists only in-frame clones, some missing. This table has some 71,000 clones, 84% appearing once. This specimen was peripheral blood, taken on day 0 of AZD1222 vaccination. These receptors were taken from an adult in good health.

Of note for this clone: Compared with germline, one end of the junction differs, possibly owing to a read error. The V and J genes are TRBV7-9 and TRBJ2-7; a possible D gene is TRBD2 (6 bases). This CDR3 comprises 9 residues. Germline lookup yields CDR1 SEHNR and CDR2 FQNEAQ (reference sequence). This chain's CDR3 is CASSDGGGF. The CDR3 bases are TGTGCCAGCAGCGATGGGGGAGGTTTC.

The chain has TRBV18 and TRBJ2-7; D gene uncertain. Deletions cut 6 bases from V and 0 bases from J, with 12 bases between. Germline V gene data show CDR1 as KGHSH and CDR2 as LQKENI. This CDR3 contains 14 residues. The DNA of the CDR3 is TGTGCCAGCTCGAACGGAAGGTACTCCTACGAGCAGTACTTC. As protein: CASSNGRYSYEQYF.